Listed here are 14 T cell receptor beta chains from one sample, sequenced in a study of spatial heterogeneity in lung cancer. Time point denoted: sample taken at primary tumor resection. No cognate antigen is known for these TCRs. TCRdb redid the calling of the 5' RACE reads with MiXCR, one entry per CDR3 protein. Of some 1,500 distinct CDR3 sequences in the sample, 9.5% to 10% were seen once. Study conclusions and caveats: Tumors with more nonsynonymous mutations had more expanded intratumoral alpha and beta TCRs.

The sample consisted of lung tumor tissue, taken at surgery. The receptors originated from a female donor with early-stage non-small cell lung cancer.

This clonotype was seen a handful of times. Found in a library prepared for alpha chains, this beta chain is an off-target read, and its abundance has little meaning. The chain has TRBV20-1 and TRBJ2-1, with 9 bases fitting TRBD2. The CDR3 covers 14 residues. Losses at the gene ends were 5 bases for V and 12 bases for J; bases not matched to a gene: 14. Germline CDR1 and CDR2: DFQATT and SNEGSKA (reference sequence). In DNA form, the CDR3 reads TGCAGTGCTCTACTAGCGGGTAATACGTTGGGGCAGTTCTTC. Translating it yields CSALLAGNTLGQFF.

This clonotype is large by share. This beta chain lies outside the target of a library built for alpha chains; its clone size means little. The chain employs TRBV7-2 and TRBJ2-1, with no clear D. The CDR3 consists of 13 residues. Trimming pared 1 base from V and 8 bases from J, leaving 9 bases between. Germline CDR1 is SGHTA and CDR2 is FQGNSA. CDR3 amino acids: CASSLGRGDEQFF. The CDR3 nucleotides read TGTGCCAGCAGCTTAGGGAGAGGCGATGAGCAGTTCTTC.

Comments on this clonotype: In a library made to pick up alpha chains, this beta chain is a stray read with a size that means little. The rearrangement joins TRBV18 to TRBJ1-5, with D possibly TRBD1 on 6 matching bases. Germline V CDR1 and CDR2: KGHSH, LQKENI. The length of the CDR3 is 15 residues. The ends were cut back, 1 base at V and 7 bases at J, with 14 bases in the middle. This chain's CDR3 is CASSPQRGGEQPQHF. In DNA form, the CDR3 reads TGTGCCAGCTCACCACAAAGGGGGGGCGAGCAGCCCCAGCATTTT. The full variable domain, completed using reference TRBV18 and TRBJ1-5, is NAGVMQNPRHLVRRRGQEARLRCSPMKGHSHVYWYRQLPEEGLKFMVYLQKENIIDESGMPKERFSAEFPKEGPSILRIQQVVRGDSAAYFCASSPQRGGEQPQHFGDGTRLSIL.

Sample share makes this clonotype medium-sized. Because this beta chain is a stray read in a library intended to capture alpha chains, its abundance should not be given much weight. The chain combines TRBV9 with TRBJ2-5, with 12 bases fitting TRBD2. The germline V gene encodes CDR1 SGDLS and CDR2 YYNGEE. With 1 base clipped from V and 5 bases from J, the junction kept 6 bases outside the gene matches. The CDR3 covers 16 residues. The CDR3 spells CASSVLAGGPGETQYF. CDR3 in DNA: TGTGCCAGCAGCGTACTAGCGGGAGGGCCGGGGGAGACCCAGTACTTC.

Turning to this clonotype: This beta chain is a stray sequence in a library constructed for alpha chains; its clone size is not meaningful. The chain links TRBV7-9 to TRBJ2-3; 9 bases match TRBD2. The CDR3 has 15 amino acids. Germline V gene lookup returns CDR1 SEHNR and CDR2 FQNEAQ (reference sequence). The ends lost 4 bases at V and 8 bases at J; junction bases unmatched: 10. CDR3 coding DNA: TGTGCCAGCAGCTCGACAGCGGGGGGCCTGGGTACGCAGTATTTT. Amino acid sequence: CASSSTAGGLGTQYF.

This clonotype is medium-sized (0.01 to 0.1%) in the sample. The library was prepared for alpha chains; this beta chain is a stray read, so its frequency means little. The rearrangement joins TRBV5-5 to TRBJ2-1; perhaps D is TRBD1 or TRBD2 (5 bases each). Germline V CDR1 and CDR2: SGHKS, YYEKEE (reference sequence). The CDR3 extends over 16 amino acids. V lost 5 bases and J 3 bases, leaving 18 bases between the germline ends. As DNA, the CDR3 is TGTGCCAGCAGTTTCACCGGGACCGGGGTCTACAATGAGCAGTTCTTC. It codes for CASSFTGTGVYNEQFF.

This clonotype is categorized as medium-sized. Because this beta chain is a stray read in a library intended to capture alpha chains, its abundance should not be given much weight. The V and J genes are TRBV27 and TRBJ1-3, with D maybe TRBD1 (5 bases). The germline CDR1 and CDR2 sequences are MNHEY and SMNVEV (reference sequence). The CDR3 consists of 14 residues. V lost 8 bases and J 2 bases, leaving 13 bases between the germline ends. CDR3 nucleotide sequence: TGTGCCAGCCGACAAATGGGACCTGGAAACACCATATATTTT. It encodes CASRQMGPGNTIYF.

This clonotype was observed a handful of times. This beta chain is off target for a library built for alpha chains, so its abundance means little. The gene calls are TRBV3-1 and TRBJ2-7, with TRBD2 matching 8 bases. Germline V gene lookup returns CDR1 LGHDT and CDR2 YNNKEL (reference sequence). V trimming: 4 bases; J trimming: 7 bases; junction bases outside the gene matches: 9. The CDR3 has 14 amino acids. Here the CDR3 DNA reads TGTGCCAGCAGCCCCGATAATCGGGGGGGAGAGCAGTACTTC. Its translation is CASSPDNRGGEQYF.

By sample fraction, this clonotype is medium-sized. Because this beta chain is a stray read in a library intended to capture alpha chains, its abundance should not be given much weight. This sequence joins TRBV29-1 and TRBJ2-7; 10 bases map to TRBD2. This CDR3 has 13 residues. The V and J ends lost 6 bases and 7 bases, in that order; junction bases with no gene match: 9. Germline V gene sequence: CDR1 SQVTM, CDR2 ANQGSEA. CDR3 sequence (DNA): TGCAGCGTCTACGGGACTAGCGATGGTGAGCAGTACTTC. Its protein product is CSVYGTSDGEQYF.

This clonotype is judged medium-sized (0.01 to 0.1%). Since it is a stray read in a library aimed at alpha chains, this beta chain has a size that is not meaningful. The chain combines TRBV7-9 with TRBJ1-1; maybe TRBD1 (6 bases). The CDR3 covers 15 residues. The germline V and J ends were trimmed by 5 bases and 1 base, with 14 bases remaining between them. The germline CDR1 and CDR2 sequences are SEHNR and FQNEAQ (reference sequence). DNA of the CDR3: TGTGCCAGCAGCCCACCGAAGGGGGGGAACACTGAAGCTTTCTTT. Amino acid sequence: CASSPPKGGNTEAFF.

By proportion, this clonotype is large. With the library built for alpha chains, this beta chain is off target and its frequency is not meaningful. The chain joins TRBV27 to TRBJ2-2; 7 bases fit TRBD2. The V gene end was trimmed by 2 bases and the J gene end by 1 base; junction bases not matched to a gene: 13. The CDR3 covers 19 residues. Germline V gene lookup returns CDR1 MNHEY and CDR2 SMNVEV (reference sequence). The CDR3 spells CASSLGAVLREGNTGELFF. The DNA of the CDR3 is TGTGCCAGCAGTTTAGGGGCGGTTTTAAGGGAGGGGAACACCGGGGAGCTGTTTTTT.

This clonotype was found a few times. Because the library targeted alpha chains, this beta chain is an off-target read whose size means little. This chain links TRBV15 with TRBJ2-7; the match to TRBD2 covers 8 bases. The CDR3 consists of 18 residues. J was trimmed by 5 bases and V by 0 bases; bases with no gene match: 15. The germline V gene encodes CDR1 LNHNV and CDR2 YYDKDF (reference sequence). CDR3 DNA: TGTGCCACCAGCAGAGAGATTAGCGGGGTCCGGCGTTTCAACGAGCAGTACTTC. The encoded protein is CATSREISGVRRFNEQYF.

By share of the sample, this clonotype is medium-sized. The library was designed around alpha chains, so this beta chain is a stray read whose abundance carries little weight. V and J are TRBV28 and TRBJ2-7, with D possibly TRBD2 on 6 matching bases. The CDR3 extends over 12 amino acids. Looked up from germline, CDR1 is MDHEN and CDR2 is SYDVKM. The V and J ends lost 7 bases and 3 bases respectively, with 10 bases between them. The CDR3 sequence: CASTLTSYEQYF. The CDR3 DNA sequence: TGTGCCAGCACCTTGACTAGCTACGAGCAGTACTTC.

Within the sample, this clonotype is medium-sized (0.01 to 0.1%). Being off target in a library aimed at alpha chains, this beta chain has a size of little meaning. The chain uses TRBV7-2 and TRBJ2-7, with a weak D call TRBD1 (6 bases). The length of the CDR3 is 14 residues. V was clipped by 5 bases and J by 0 bases, with 11 bases between them. Germline assignment: CDR1 SGHTA and CDR2 FQGNSA. CDR3 loop: CASSTPTGSYEQYF. The CDR3 DNA follows: TGTGCCAGCAGCACCCCGACAGGCTCCTACGAGCAGTACTTC. Filled out from reference TRBV7-2 and TRBJ2-7, the complete variable domain reads GAGVSQSPSNKVTEKGKDVELRCDPISGHTALYWYRQSLGQGLEFLIYFQGNSAPDKSGLPSDRFSAERTGGSVSTLTIQRTQQEDSAVYLCASSTPTGSYEQYFGPGTRLTVT.